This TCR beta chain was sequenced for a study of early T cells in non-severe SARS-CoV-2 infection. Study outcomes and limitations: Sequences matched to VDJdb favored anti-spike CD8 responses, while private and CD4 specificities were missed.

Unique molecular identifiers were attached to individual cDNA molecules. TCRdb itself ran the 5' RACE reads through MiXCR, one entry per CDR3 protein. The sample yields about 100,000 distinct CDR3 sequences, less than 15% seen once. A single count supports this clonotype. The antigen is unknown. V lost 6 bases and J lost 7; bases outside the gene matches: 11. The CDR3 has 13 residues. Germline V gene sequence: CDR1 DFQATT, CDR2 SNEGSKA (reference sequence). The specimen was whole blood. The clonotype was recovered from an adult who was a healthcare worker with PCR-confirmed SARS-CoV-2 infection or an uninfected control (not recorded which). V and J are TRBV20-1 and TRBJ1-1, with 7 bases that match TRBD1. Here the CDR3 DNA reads TGCAGTGCAACACCCAGGGGGGGAATTGAAGCTTTCTTT. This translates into CSATPRGGIEAFF.